Listed below are T cell receptor beta chains from one sample, sequenced in a study of blood T cell repertoires in COVID-19. Only in-frame clones appear in the TCRdb table, and some are missing; sequencing was by immunoSEQ multiplex PCR. In the table there are around 130,000 clones, around 86% of which are singletons. Material for sequencing was peripheral blood. These receptors all stem from a woman in her 50s who had recovered from COVID-19. Each CDR3 is given with its conserved first and last residue. Each record gives: V gene, CDR3 length, D gene, clone size, J gene, CDR3 protein, CDR3 DNA. The D gene is left open where the match is weak. The size entry is marked missing in some rows and otherwise reads once, few, many or a size class.

>TRBV3-1/TRBV3-2|14|NA|many|TRBJ2-7
CASSQGHTSYEQYF
TGTGCCAGCAGCCAAGGACATACCTCCTACGAGCAGTACTTC
>TRBV5-6|16|TRBD2|NA|TRBJ2-5
CASSLTSGRARETQYF
TGTGCCAGCAGCTTGACTAGCGGGAGGGCGAGGGAGACCCAGTACTTC
>TRBV5-4|17|TRBD1|NA|TRBJ1-6
CASSIRQGSDITSPLHF
TGTGCCAGCAGCATCAGACAGGGGTCGGATATTACTTCACCCCTCCACTTT
>TRBV6-5|12|TRBD1|NA|TRBJ1-1
CASRRQGFEAFF
TGTGCCAGCAGACGACAGGGTTTCGAAGCTTTCTTT
>TRBV4-1|15|NA|once|TRBJ1-2
CASSQGWQVGYGYTF
TGCGCCAGCAGCCAAGGGTGGCAGGTGGGCTATGGCTACACCTTC
>TRBV6-2/TRBV6-3|14|TRBD1|NA|TRBJ1-1
CASSYGGQISEAFF
TGTGCCAGCAGTTACGGGGGACAGATTTCTGAAGCTTTCTTT
>TRBV27|14|NA|NA|TRBJ1-4
CASSLLTVDEKLFF
TGTGCCAGCAGTTTATTGACAGTTGATGAAAAACTGTTTTTT
>TRBV19|15|NA|NA|TRBJ1-1
CASSIRAGAGVRAFF
TGTGCCAGTAGTATAAGAGCAGGGGCCGGGGTCAGGGCTTTCTTT
>TRBV7-9|17|NA|few|TRBJ2-3
CASSLTRGSGSTDTQYF
TGTGCCAGCAGCTTGACCCGGGGTAGCGGATCCACAGATACGCAGTATTTT
>TRBV5-4|14|NA|NA|TRBJ1-2
CASSLVTANYGYTF
TGTGCCAGCAGCTTGGTTACAGCTAACTATGGCTACACCTTC
>TRBV3-1/TRBV3-2|13|NA|NA|TRBJ1-6
CASSHVQGSPLHF
TGTGCCAGCAGCCATGTACAGGGCTCACCCCTCCACTTT
>TRBV28|15|TRBD1|NA|TRBJ1-2
CASSPADRNIYGYTF
TGTGCCAGCAGTCCCGCGGACAGGAATATCTATGGCTACACCTTC
>TRBV19|15|TRBD1|NA|TRBJ2-7
CASSRLWDSNYEQYF
TGTGCCAGTAGTCGGCTCTGGGACAGCAACTACGAGCAGTACTTC
>TRBV3-1/TRBV3-2|16|TRBD1|NA|TRBJ1-5
CASSQRHDRGGQPQHF
TGTGCCAGCAGCCAACGTCATGACAGGGGAGGGCAGCCCCAGCATTTT
>TRBV6-5|15|NA|NA|TRBJ1-2
CASSYSNQGGYGYTF
TGTGCCAGCAGTTACTCGAACCAGGGAGGCTATGGCTACACCTTC
>TRBV30|17|TRBD2|NA|TRBJ2-2
CAWSVWGGGGNTGELFF
TGTGCCTGGAGTGTATGGGGGGGTGGAGGGAACACCGGGGAGCTGTTTTTT
>TRBV3-1/TRBV3-2|16|TRBD2|once|TRBJ2-2
CASSQDVAGGSGELFF
TGTGCCAGCAGCCAAGATGTTGCGGGGGGGAGCGGGGAGCTGTTTTTT
>TRBV5-1|17|TRBD1|NA|TRBJ2-2
CASSSILVSQGTGELFF
TGCGCCAGCAGCTCAATCTTGGTCTCACAGGGGACCGGGGAGCTGTTTTTT
>TRBV7-8|14|NA|NA|TRBJ2-2
CASSYTVYTGELFF
TGTGCCAGCAGCTATACAGTGTACACCGGGGAGCTGTTTTTT
>TRBV6-1|16|TRBD1|NA|TRBJ1-5
CASSDGTGMGNQPQHF
TGTGCCAGCAGTGATGGGACAGGGATGGGCAATCAGCCCCAGCATTTT
>TRBV25-1|12|NA|NA|TRBJ2-1
CASKFAGNEQFF
TGTGCCAGCAAGTTTGCCGGGAATGAGCAGTTCTTC
>TRBV15|15|TRBD1|NA|TRBJ1-1
CATSAHRGRNTEAFF
TGTGCCACCAGCGCACACAGGGGAAGGAACACTGAAGCTTTCTTT
>TRBV6-5|13|TRBD1|once|TRBJ1-1
CASTGTGGTEAFF
TGTGCCAGCACCGGGACAGGGGGGACTGAAGCTTTCTTT
>TRBV6-1|16|TRBD2|NA|TRBJ2-7
CASSEELLAGGYEQYF
TGTGCCAGCAGTGAAGAATTATTAGCGGGAGGCTACGAGCAGTACTTC
>TRBV29-1|14|NA|few|TRBJ1-6
CSVLWGGIDSPLHF
TGCAGCGTTCTCTGGGGAGGTATAGATTCACCCCTCCACTTT
>TRBV10-3|13|NA|NA|TRBJ1-2
CAIRDNSNYGYTF
TGTGCCATCCGGGACAATTCTAACTATGGCTACACCTTC
>TRBV11-3|17|TRBD2|once|TRBJ2-3
CASSLGTSGKLTDTQYF
TGTGCCAGCAGCTTAGGAACTAGCGGGAAACTCACAGATACGCAGTATTTT
>TRBV29-1|14|TRBD1|NA|TRBJ2-7
CSAAPTGSSYEQYF
TGCAGCGCAGCCCCGACAGGGAGCTCCTACGAGCAGTACTTC
>TRBV6-5|14|NA|once|TRBJ2-7
CASSRGSLSYEQYF
TGTGCCAGCAGTAGGGGGTCCTTGAGTTACGAGCAGTACTTC
>TRBV27|16|TRBD2|NA|TRBJ2-7
CASSLLVGGDSYEQYF
TGTGCCAGCAGTTTGCTCGTGGGAGGGGACTCCTACGAGCAGTACTTC
>TRBV5-1|14|NA|NA|TRBJ1-5
CASSLGGRNQPQHF
TGCGCCAGCAGCTTGGGGGGGCGCAATCAGCCCCAGCATTTT
>TRBV21-1|15|NA|NA|TRBJ2-7
CASTNHSGKTGEQYF
TGTGCCAGCACCAACCATAGCGGGAAGACAGGCGAGCAGTACTTC
>TRBV7-9|16|TRBD2|NA|TRBJ2-1
CASRPGWAGESNEQFF
TGTGCCAGCAGACCTGGCTGGGCGGGAGAGTCCAATGAGCAGTTCTTC
>TRBV2|14|TRBD2|few|TRBJ2-1
CASRGTSADNEQFF
TGTGCCAGCAGGGGGACTAGCGCCGACAATGAGCAGTTCTTC
>TRBV7-7|15|TRBD2|once|TRBJ2-5
CASSLTSGNRETQYF
TGTGCCAGCAGCCTGACTAGCGGGAATAGGGAGACCCAGTACTTC
>TRBV19|15|NA|NA|TRBJ2-1
CASSILAGANNEQFF
TGTGCCAGTAGTATCTTGGCGGGGGCTAACAATGAGCAGTTCTTC
>TRBV5-3|17|TRBD2|NA|TRBJ2-5
CARSLLLAGGWKETQYF
TGTGCCAGAAGCTTGTTGTTAGCGGGAGGGTGGAAAGAGACCCAGTACTTC
>TRBV30|14|TRBD2|NA|TRBJ2-1
CAWSVGEGNNEQFF
TGTGCCTGGAGTGTGGGGGAGGGTAACAATGAGCAGTTCTTC
>TRBV7-9|18|TRBD2|NA|TRBJ2-7
CASSSGLGTSFGSYEQYF
TGTGCCAGCAGCTCAGGGCTAGGGACTAGTTTTGGGTCCTACGAGCAGTACTTC
>TRBV18|14|TRBD1|NA|TRBJ1-6
CASSEGQRGSPLHF
TGTGCCAGCTCCGAGGGACAGAGGGGTTCACCCCTCCACTTT
>TRBV7-9|15|TRBD2|NA|TRBJ2-7
CASSSSGGALQKQYF
TGTGCCAGCAGCTCCTCGGGAGGAGCCCTTCAGAAGCAGTACTTC
>TRBV6-5|14|TRBD1|few|TRBJ1-2
CASKRDSANYGYTF
TGTGCCAGCAAAAGGGACAGCGCTAACTATGGCTACACCTTC
>TRBV7-2|15|NA|NA|TRBJ2-1
CASSFAPSVYNEQFF
TGTGCCAGCAGCTTCGCGCCGAGTGTCTACAATGAGCAGTTCTTC